Presented here are 2 T cell receptor beta chains from one specimen sequenced in a study of blood T cell repertoires in COVID-19. Sequencing was performed with immunoSEQ multiplex PCR; in TCRdb, only in-frame clones are kept and a portion is missing. The sample has under 250,000 clones; around 87% are singletons. The sequenced material came from peripheral blood. The source is an older woman with active or convalescent COVID-19.

Written as DNA, the CDR3 is TGTGCCAGTAGTATTACGCATCTTAGGGGTTACGAGCAGTACTTC. It is translated as CASSITHLRGYEQYF. The chain employs TRBV19 and TRBJ2-7; the D gene is possibly TRBD1 (5 bases). The V end was cut by 3 bases, the J end by 4 bases, with 16 bases between. The CDR3 runs to 15 residues. Germline V gene sequence: CDR1 LNHDA, CDR2 SQIVND (reference sequence).

V is TRBV3-1 (or the pseudogene TRBV3-2) and J is TRBJ2-3; TRBD2 matches at 8 bases. Germline V gene sequence: CDR1 LGHDT, CDR2 YNNKEL (reference sequence). CDR3 size: 15 residues. V lost 4 bases and J lost 3; bases outside the gene matches: 6. The chain's CDR3 is CASSPGGSRTDTQYF. As DNA, the CDR3 is TGTGCCAGCAGCCCGGGGGGGAGTAGAACAGATACGCAGTATTTT.